This T cell receptor beta chain comes out of a study of radiation and T cells in renal cell carcinoma. Study outcomes and limitations: Top tumor clonotypes rose in blood 2 weeks post-radiation, then contracted.

Time point noted: blood 4 weeks post-SBRT, at nephrectomy. Treatment specified: 15 Gy SBRT to primary tumor, nephrectomy 4 weeks later. Nephrectomy followed 15 Gy stereotactic body radiation by 4 weeks. After SBRT, blood was collected at 2 and 4 weeks, plus baseline. Libraries were prepared by immunoSEQ multiplex PCR; TCRdb keeps only in-frame clonotypes and omits some of them. The table includes approximately 43,000 clones, around four fifths detected once. This CDR3 has 12 amino acids. Trimming shortened V by 5 bases and J by 3 bases, and 8 bases separated the two germline ends. CDR1 is KGHSH and CDR2 is LQKENI in the germline V gene. Comment on this clone: Its cognate antigen is unknown.

This TCR derives from a woman in her 70s with renal cell carcinoma. Sequencing was performed on blood, taken from a patient whose treatment included radiotherapy and nephrectomy. The chain is built from TRBV18 and TRBJ2-7; D perhaps matches TRBD1 (5 bases). CDR3 in amino acids: CASSDQGYEQYF. The CDR3 DNA is TGTGCCAGCTCAGACCAGGGCTACGAGCAGTACTTC.